This T cell receptor beta chain was sequenced during a study of blood T cells in healthy people across ages. Notes on the study in general: With unsorted PBMCs, a conclusive comparison of naive versus antigen-experienced cells was not possible.

This clonotype came up once. Its antigen is currently unknown. CDR1 is LGHDT and CDR2 is YNNKEL in the germline V gene (reference sequence). V lost 4 bases, J lost 0 bases, and 4 bases stayed unmatched. The length of the CDR3 is 16 residues. Next came a second PCR, run for about 7 to 12 cycles, which used a sample-barcoded 5' primer along with a J-beta primer mix. In TCRdb, the 5' RACE reads were re-called with MiXCR into one record per CDR3 protein. Of 650,000 to 800,000 distinct CDR3 sequences in the sample, approximately 44% were seen once. The receptor was isolated from a man aged 55 to 70 in good health. Sequences were obtained from blood. The V gene is TRBV3-1, the J gene TRBJ2-2, with 8 bases fitting TRBD2. CDR3 region: CASSRRTSSNTGELFF. DNA of the CDR3: TGTGCCAGCAGCCGTAGGACTAGCTCGAACACCGGGGAGCTGTTTTTT.